Detailed here is one T cell receptor (beta chain). The antigen is undetermined. This sample is part of a study of T-cell memory formation after mild COVID-19. In TCRdb, the 5' RACE reads were re-called with MiXCR into one record per CDR3 protein. The data show approximately 450,000 distinct CDR3 sequences, with around a sixth seen just once and 10% to 15% held by the top ten. Findings and limits, study-wide: Contracting clones localized mainly to CM and EM when CD4+ and mainly to EMRA when CD8+. Day 15 to 85 contracting clones showed balanced CD4/CD8; later expanders leaned CD4+. Pre-infection memory contained some responding clones, which suggested that cross-reactive memory had joined.

Germline V lookup: CDR1 MNHEY, CDR2 SVGEGT. The CDR3 runs to 15 residues. The V gene end was trimmed by 2 bases and the J gene end by 7 bases; junction bases not matched to a gene: 9. The rearrangement uses TRBV6-2 or TRBV6-3 and TRBJ2-5; TRBD1 matches at 8 bases. The specimen sequenced was PBMCs or a T cell subset sorted from them (not recorded which). The clonotype was recovered from an adult woman who had mild COVID-19 (a few samples of this study predate the infection). Cell type and time point are not known. The CDR3 DNA sequence: TGTGCCAGCAGTTACCCGGGACAGGAGGGGGGGACCCAGTACTTC. Translation: CASSYPGQEGGTQYF.